The rows below give T cell receptor beta chains drawn from one sample of a study of T cells expressing NK-cell markers. TCRdb reprocessed the 5' RACE reads and stores each CDR3 protein as one record, lacking DNA. The clone table shows hundreds of thousands of distinct CDR3 sequences, with the ten largest holding roughly 7.2%. The sequenced sample consisted of blood T cells: a sorted CD56 or NKG2C T cell subset, CD4+ or CD8+ T cells, or bulk PBMC T cells (not recorded which). All receptors derive from a woman aged 18 to 69 in good health. Each CDR3 is given with its conserved first and last residue.

TRBV19	15	TRBJ1-5	CASSSAQGGDQPQHF
TRBV11-2	16	TRBJ2-3	CASSSGLAGVPDTQYF
TRBV28	12	TRBJ2-1	CASSRMGNEQFF
TRBV29-1	13	TRBJ2-3	CSVQGKVTDTQYF
TRBV9	13	TRBJ1-4	CASSVGVNEKLFF
TRBV20-1	15	TRBJ2-2	CSATPGTLNTGELFF
TRBV6-2/TRBV6-3	18	TRBJ1-2	CASSYSRGQGATVYGYTF
TRBV7-8	14	TRBJ2-7	CASSSMEGVYEQYF
TRBV6-2/TRBV6-3	15	TRBJ1-1	CASSYSIPRATEAFF
TRBV7-9	15	TRBJ2-3	CASSPHTGFTDTQYF
TRBV20-1	13	TRBJ1-4	CSASRRGLEKLFF
TRBV20-1	11	TRBJ2-1	CSAQARDEQFF
TRBV29-1	13	TRBJ1-1	CSVEWGEGTEAFF
TRBV5-1	16	TRBJ2-2	CASSHLAGAETGELFF
TRBV7-2	15	TRBJ1-2	CASSLYPTEIYGYTF
TRBV20-1	11	TRBJ2-7	CSARDTAEQYF
TRBV4-3	14	TRBJ2-7	CASSQEETSYEQYF
TRBV5-4	14	TRBJ2-2	CASRSAGVIGELFF
TRBV9	17	TRBJ1-4	CASSATGNSRGYEKLFF
TRBV30	16	TRBJ1-3	CAWSWIGTNSGNTIYF
TRBV28	16	TRBJ2-2	CASSFWTSANTGELFF
TRBV27	17	TRBJ2-1	CASSFRTSGGSYNEQFF
TRBV20-1	12	TRBJ2-7	CSASEALREQYF
TRBV5-1	15	TRBJ1-1	CASSLYGQAVTEAFF
TRBV5-1	14	TRBJ2-5	CASSFARGTETQYF
TRBV12-3/TRBV12-4	13	TRBJ1-1	CATAGQMNTEAFF
TRBV7-2	14	TRBJ1-1	CASSWNRGGGEAFF
TRBV20-1	14	TRBJ2-3	CSATGITSTDTQYF
TRBV7-2	17	TRBJ1-1	CASSLVAPRGRGPEAFF
TRBV12-3/TRBV12-4	14	TRBJ2-7	CASSLGGHFYEQYF
TRBV7-8	16	TRBJ2-2	CASSLAGHLTAGELFF
TRBV29-1	12	TRBJ1-1	CSVTTGEAEAFF
TRBV19	14	TRBJ2-2	CASGLAGNTGELFF
TRBV5-1	15	TRBJ1-1	CASSPLGTGGTEAFF
TRBV7-2	17	TRBJ2-3	CASSSGGAGGIADTQYF
TRBV12-3/TRBV12-4	11	TRBJ1-1	CASSSPTEAFF
TRBV11-2	16	TRBJ2-3	CASSLKPRFWTDTQYF
TRBV9	14	TRBJ2-7	CASSVVPGVYEQYF
TRBV5-1	17	TRBJ2-3	CASSELAGGGETDTQYF
TRBV7-2	16	TRBJ2-4	CASSLRQGIAKNIQYF
TRBV27	15	TRBJ2-3	CASSLRERGTDTQYF
TRBV7-2	15	TRBJ2-4	CASSLGGGGKNIQYF
TRBV6-5	15	TRBJ2-5	CASSYGSEIQETQYF
TRBV12-3/TRBV12-4	12	TRBJ2-5	CASTTSRETQYF
TRBV7-8	14	TRBJ2-5	CASSEAGTRETQYF
TRBV27	15	TRBJ2-6	CASCSASSGANVLTF
TRBV4-3	17	TRBJ2-2	CASSHRGGLAGTGELFF
TRBV6-1	14	TRBJ2-3	CASTQGRAGDTQYF
TRBV19	13	TRBJ1-3	CASRDRAGNTIYF
TRBV30	13	TRBJ2-5	CAWTSGVQETQYF